This TCR beta chain was recorded in a study of blood T cell repertoires in COVID-19. Study details: Some COVID-19 samples were acute and others convalescent; all came from the United States, Italy and Spain. The cDNA or gDNA used as material had been derived from T cells, B-cell-depleted T cells, or PBMCs.

This clone has just one count. Original methodology: From reference gene primer amplification, estimates of nucleated cell counts were derived. Generated by immunoSEQ multiplex PCR, the TCRdb table keeps only in-frame clones and is missing some. The V and J calls and clone size come from that table; D and trimming were worked out from the DNA. The sample lists approximately 100,000 clones; around 90% were seen once. The ends lost 5 bases at V and 3 bases at J; junction bases unmatched: 4. The germline CDR1 and CDR2 sequences are SGHRS and YFSETQ. The CDR3 runs 14 residues. Sequences were obtained from peripheral blood. This rearrangement joins TRBV5-1 to TRBJ1-2; TRBD1 aligns across 10 bases. The clonotype comes from a woman in her sixties with acute or convalescent COVID-19. This CDR3 reads CASSSGTGDYGYTF. Written as DNA, the CDR3 is TGCGCCAGCAGTTCCGGGACAGGGGACTATGGCTACACCTTC.